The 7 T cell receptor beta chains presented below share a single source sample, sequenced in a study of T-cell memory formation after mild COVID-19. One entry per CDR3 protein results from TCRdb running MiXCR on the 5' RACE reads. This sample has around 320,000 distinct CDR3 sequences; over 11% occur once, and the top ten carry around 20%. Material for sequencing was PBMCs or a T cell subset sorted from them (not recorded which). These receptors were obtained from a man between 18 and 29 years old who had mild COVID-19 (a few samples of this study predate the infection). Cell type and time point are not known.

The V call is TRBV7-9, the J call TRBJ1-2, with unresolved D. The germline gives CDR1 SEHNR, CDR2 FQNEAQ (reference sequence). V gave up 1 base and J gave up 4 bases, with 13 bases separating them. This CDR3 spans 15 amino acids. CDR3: CASSLGSGMGYGYTF. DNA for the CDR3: TGTGCCAGCAGCTTAGGATCAGGAATGGGCTATGGCTACACCTTC. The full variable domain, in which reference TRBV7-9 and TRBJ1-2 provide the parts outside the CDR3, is DTGVSQNPRHKITKRGQNVTFRCDPISEHNRLYWYRQTLGQGPEFLTYFQNEAQLEKSRLLSDRFSAERPKGSFSTLEIQRTEQGDSAMYLCASSLGSGMGYGYTFGSGTRLTVV.

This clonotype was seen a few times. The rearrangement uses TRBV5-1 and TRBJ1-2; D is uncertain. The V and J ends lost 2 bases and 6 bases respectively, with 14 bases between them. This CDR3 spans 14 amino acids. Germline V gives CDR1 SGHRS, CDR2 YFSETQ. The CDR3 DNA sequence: TGCGCCAGCAGCTTTCGTCAGCTGGAAGATGGCTACACCTTC. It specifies CASSFRQLEDGYTF.

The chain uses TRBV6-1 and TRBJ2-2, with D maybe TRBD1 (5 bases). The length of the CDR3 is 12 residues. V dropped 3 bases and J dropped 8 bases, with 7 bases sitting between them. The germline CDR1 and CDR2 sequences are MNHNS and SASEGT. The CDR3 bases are TGTGCCAGCAGTGATGGGGCTGGGGAGCTGTTTTTT. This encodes CASSDGAGELFF.

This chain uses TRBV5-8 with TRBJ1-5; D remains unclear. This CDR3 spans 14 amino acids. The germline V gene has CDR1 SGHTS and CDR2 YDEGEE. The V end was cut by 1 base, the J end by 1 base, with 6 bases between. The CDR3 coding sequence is TGTGCCAGCAGCTTGTACACCAGCAATCAGCCCCAGCATTTT. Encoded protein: CASSLYTSNQPQHF.

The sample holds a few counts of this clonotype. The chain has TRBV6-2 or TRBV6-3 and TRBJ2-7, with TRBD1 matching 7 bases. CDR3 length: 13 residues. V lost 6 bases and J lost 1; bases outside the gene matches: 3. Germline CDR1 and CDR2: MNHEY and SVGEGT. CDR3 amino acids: CASSDRVSYEQYV. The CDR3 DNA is TGTGCCAGCAGCGACAGGGTTTCCTACGAGCAGTACGTC.

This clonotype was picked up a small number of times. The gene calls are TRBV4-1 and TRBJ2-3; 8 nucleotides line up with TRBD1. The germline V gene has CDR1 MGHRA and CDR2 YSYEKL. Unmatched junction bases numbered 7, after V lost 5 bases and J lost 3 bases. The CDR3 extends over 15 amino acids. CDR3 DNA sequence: TGCGCCAGCAGCAAACAAGGGACAGGAACAGATACGCAGTATTTT. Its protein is CASSKQGTGTDTQYF.

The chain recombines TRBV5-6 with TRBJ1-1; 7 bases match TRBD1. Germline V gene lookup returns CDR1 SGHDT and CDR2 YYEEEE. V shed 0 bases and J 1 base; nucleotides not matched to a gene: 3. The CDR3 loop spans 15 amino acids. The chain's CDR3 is CASSLVRGANTEAFF. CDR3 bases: TGTGCCAGCAGCTTGGTCAGGGGGGCGAACACTGAAGCTTTCTTT.